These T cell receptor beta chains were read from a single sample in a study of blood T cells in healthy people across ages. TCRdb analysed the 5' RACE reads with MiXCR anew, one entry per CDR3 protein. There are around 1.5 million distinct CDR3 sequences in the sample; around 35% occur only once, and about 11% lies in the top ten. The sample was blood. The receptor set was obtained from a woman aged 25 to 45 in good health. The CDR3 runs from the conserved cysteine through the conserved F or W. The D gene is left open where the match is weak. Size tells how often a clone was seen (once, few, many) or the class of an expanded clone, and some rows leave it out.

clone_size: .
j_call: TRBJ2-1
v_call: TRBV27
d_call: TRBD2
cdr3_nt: TGTGCCAGCAGTTTTACTAGCGGTCCGATGTTCTTC
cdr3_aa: CASSFTSGPMFF

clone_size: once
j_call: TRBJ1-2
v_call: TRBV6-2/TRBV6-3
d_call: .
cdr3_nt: TGTGCCAGCAGTTACCATCAGGGGAGAAAACCTCGCTTTGGGACTAACTATGGCTACACCTTC
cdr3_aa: CASSYHQGRKPRFGTNYGYTF

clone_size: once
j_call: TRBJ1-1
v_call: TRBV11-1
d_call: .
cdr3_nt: TGTGCCAGCAGCTTAGGAGTACAGCTGAACACTGAAGCTTTCTTT
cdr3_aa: CASSLGVQLNTEAFF

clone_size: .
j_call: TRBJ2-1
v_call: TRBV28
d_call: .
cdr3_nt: TGTGCCAGCAGTTCACCGGACAGAACAAAATCCTACAATGAGCAGTTCTTC
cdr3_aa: CASSSPDRTKSYNEQFF

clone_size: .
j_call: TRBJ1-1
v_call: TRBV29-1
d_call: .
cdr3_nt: TGCAGCGTCAACCGGGACGGGACTGAAGCTTTCTTT
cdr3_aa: CSVNRDGTEAFF

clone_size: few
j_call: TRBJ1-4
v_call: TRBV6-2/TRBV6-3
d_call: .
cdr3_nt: TGTGCCAGCAGTTACCCGGGGGCTAATGAAAAACTGTTTTTT
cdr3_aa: CASSYPGANEKLFF

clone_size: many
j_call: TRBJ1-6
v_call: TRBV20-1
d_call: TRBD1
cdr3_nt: TGCAGTGCTAGAGAGGTCTCCCGGGACAGAAATTCACCCCTCCACTTT
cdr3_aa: CSAREVSRDRNSPLHF

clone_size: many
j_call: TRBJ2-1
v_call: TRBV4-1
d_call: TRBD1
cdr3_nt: TGCGCCAGCAGCCAGTTGCACAGGGGCCACTCCTACAATGAGCAGTTCTTC
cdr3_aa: CASSQLHRGHSYNEQFF

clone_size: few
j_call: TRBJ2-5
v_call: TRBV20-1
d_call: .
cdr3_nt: TGCAGTGCTAGAGGATCCAGAAACCAAGAGACCCAGTACTTC
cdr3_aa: CSARGSRNQETQYF

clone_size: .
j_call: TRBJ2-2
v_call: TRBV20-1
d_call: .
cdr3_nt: TGCAGTGCTAGGGACAAGTACGAGAGCGGGGAGCTGTTTTTT
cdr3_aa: CSARDKYESGELFF

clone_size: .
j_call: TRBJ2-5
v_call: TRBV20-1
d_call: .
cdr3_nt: TGCAGTGCTAGAGATCAGGGGCTAGCCCGGATCGGGACCCAGTACTTC
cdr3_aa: CSARDQGLARIGTQYF

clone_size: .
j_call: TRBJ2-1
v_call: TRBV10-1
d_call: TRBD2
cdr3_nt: TGCGCCAGTCAAAGCGGGGGGTCCCCTTACAATGAGCAGTTCTTC
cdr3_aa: CASQSGGSPYNEQFF

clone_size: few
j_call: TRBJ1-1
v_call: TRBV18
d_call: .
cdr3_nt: TGTGCCAGCTCACCATTCAGGGTTGAGGACACTGAAGCTTTCTTT
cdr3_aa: CASSPFRVEDTEAFF

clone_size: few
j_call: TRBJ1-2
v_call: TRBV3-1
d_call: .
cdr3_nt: TGTGCCAGCAGCCTCGCGTTGAGTGGCTATGGCTACACCTTC
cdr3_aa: CASSLALSGYGYTF

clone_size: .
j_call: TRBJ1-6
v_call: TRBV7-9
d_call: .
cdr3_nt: TGTGCCAGCAGGCGTACAGAGAATAATTCACCCCTCCACTTT
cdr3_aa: CASRRTENNSPLHF

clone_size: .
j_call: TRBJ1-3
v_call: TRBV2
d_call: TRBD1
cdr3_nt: TGTGCCAGCAGGGGACAGGGAACGGGAAACACCATATATTTT
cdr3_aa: CASRGQGTGNTIYF

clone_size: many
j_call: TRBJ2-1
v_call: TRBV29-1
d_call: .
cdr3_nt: TGCAGCGTGGAACACGGGGGTAGGCAGTTCTTC
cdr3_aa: CSVEHGGRQFF